This T cell receptor (beta chain) originates from a study of cytomegalovirus exposure and HLA in healthy donors. Study as a whole: Clustering assigned approximately 79% of the roughly 430 genotyped donors to the Caucasian-associated ancestry cluster.

Notes on the study in general: TCR beta V- and J-gene trimming was later associated with a missense DCLRE1C variant. Most subjects' HLA-A and HLA-B alleles were reportedly predicted from TCR beta sequences.

Deletions cut 4 bases from V and 11 bases from J, with 14 bases between. The CDR3 consists of 11 residues. Germline CDR1 is GTSNPN and CDR2 is SVGIG (reference sequence). The PCR employed 60 Vbeta primers together with 13 Jbeta primers. Clones were sequenced by immunoSEQ multiplex PCR, and TCRdb holds only the in-frame ones, with some missing. The sample lists 100,000 or so clones; approximately 81% were seen once. On this clone: Its antigen is unidentified.

The sequenced sample was PBMCs. The genes are TRBV30 and TRBJ1-1; D unclear. The sequence came from a man aged 25-45 years in good health and CMV-seronegative. CDR3 in DNA: TGTGCCTGGACAACATTCTTGTGGGCTTTCTTT. Its translation: CAWTTFLWAFF.